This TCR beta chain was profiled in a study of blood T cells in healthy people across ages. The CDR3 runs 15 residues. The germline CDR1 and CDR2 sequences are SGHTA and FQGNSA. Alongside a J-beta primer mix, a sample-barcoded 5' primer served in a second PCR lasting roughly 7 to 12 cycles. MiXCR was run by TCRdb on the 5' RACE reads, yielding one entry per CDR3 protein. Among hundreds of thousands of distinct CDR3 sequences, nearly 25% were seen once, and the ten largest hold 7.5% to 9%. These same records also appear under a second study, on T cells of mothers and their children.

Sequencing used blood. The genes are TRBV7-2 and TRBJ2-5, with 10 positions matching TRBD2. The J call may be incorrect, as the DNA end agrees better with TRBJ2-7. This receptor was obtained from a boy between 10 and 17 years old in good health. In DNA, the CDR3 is TGTGCCAGCAGCGTAGGGACTAGCGCTCCCTACGAGCAGTACTTC. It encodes CASSVGTSAPYEQYF.